This T cell receptor (beta chain) was retrieved from a study of identical twins. The CDR3 is made up of 15 amino acids. Trimming removed 6 bases from V and 5 bases from J; junction bases left unmatched: 12. Germline V CDR1 and CDR2: SQVTM, ANQGSEA. The sample holds many counts of this clonotype. Its matching antigen is unknown. Study findings and constraints: The authors noted that invariant MAIT and iNKT cells could partly confound zero-insertion analyses. A lower insertion count was a feature of abundant cord blood beta clonotypes, with no such feature in memory repertoires.

TCRdb re-derived calls from the 5' RACE reads in MiXCR, one entry per CDR3 protein. Of about 450,000 distinct CDR3 sequences in the sample, approximately 17% were seen once. Sequencing used naive T cells sorted from blood. The sequence was obtained from a man between 50 and 59 years old in good health. The V gene is TRBV29-1, the J gene TRBJ2-5, with TRBD2 matching over 10 bases. CDR3 sequence: CSVGASGRGRETQYF. CDR3 coding DNA: TGCAGCGTAGGGGCTAGCGGGAGAGGTCGGGAGACCCAGTACTTC.